This T cell receptor (beta chain) is drawn from a study of T cell responses to AZD1222 COVID-19 vaccine. Study findings and constraints: Mostly white British, mostly female donors; authors suggested clonal diversity may be underestimated. The repertoires were collected only after the peak T cell response. Among those given AZD1222, only 5 to 7 were seropositive at baseline. Unmutated regions of variants are reportedly targeted by nearly half of spike-specific TCRs.

The sample holds one count of this clone. Its antigen is not identified. TCRdb keeps only in-frame clones here, not all; method: immunoSEQ multiplex PCR. The sample gives around 150,000 clones, about 92% of which show up once; 1% to 1.5% is in the top ten. Trimming pared 3 bases from V and 0 bases from J, leaving 18 bases between. The CDR3 sequence is 17 residues long. Germline V CDR1 and CDR2: LNHNV, YYDKDF (reference sequence). Sample: peripheral blood, taken 28 days after the second AZD1222 dose. The clonotype comes from an adult who received the AZD1222 COVID-19 vaccine. The chain combines TRBV15 with TRBJ2-7, with TRBD2 as a possible D gene (7 bases). CDR3 protein: CATSSGAGGGFSYEQYF. The CDR3 coding sequence is TGTGCCACCAGCAGCGGTGCTGGGGGGGGCTTCTCCTACGAGCAGTACTTC.